The rows below give T cell receptor beta chains drawn from one sample of a study of blood T cells in healthy people across ages. TCRdb re-derived calls from the 5' RACE reads in MiXCR, one entry per CDR3 protein. The table includes over 700,000 distinct CDR3 sequences, 25% detected once. These data are also associated with another study on T cells of mothers and their children.

Source material: blood. All receptors come from a boy under 18 in good health. CDR3s include the opening cysteine and the closing phenylalanine or tryptophan. The D gene is left open where the match is weak. Size is stated for part of the rows, as once, few or many counts, or as a class when the clone is expanded.

>.|TRBJ2-3|TRBV28|.
CASSLGPSGGTDTQYF
TGTGCCAGCAGTTTAGGCCCCAGTGGTGGCACAGATACGCAGTATTTT
>.|TRBJ2-2|TRBV7-2|.
CASSPYVTGELFF
TGTGCCAGCAGCCCATATGTGACCGGGGAGCTGTTTTTT
>few|TRBJ1-1|TRBV11-2|.
CASSSAQGLEAFF
TGTGCCAGCAGCTCGGCGCAGGGGCTTGAGGCTTTCTTT
>few|TRBJ2-1|TRBV5-1|TRBD2
CASSLVGLATYNEQFF
TGCGCCAGCAGCTTGGTTGGACTAGCGACCTACAATGAGCAGTTCTTC
>.|TRBJ2-5|TRBV9|TRBD2
CASSGTGTSGRGQETQYF
TGTGCCAGCAGCGGGACAGGGACTAGCGGGAGAGGCCAAGAGACCCAGTACTTC
>.|TRBJ2-3|TRBV7-2|TRBD2
CASSWGGRGTDTQYF
TGTGCCAGCAGCTGGGGGGGTCGAGGCACAGATACGCAGTATTTT
>few|TRBJ2-7|TRBV6-1|.
CASSGRINYEQYF
TGTGCCAGCAGTGGACGGATAAACTACGAGCAGTACTTC
>few|TRBJ2-7|TRBV6-6|TRBD1
CTSSSRDSSYEQYF
TGTACCAGCAGTAGCCGGGACAGCTCCTACGAGCAGTACTTC
>.|TRBJ1-2|TRBV29-1|.
CSVEEGGRTTNYGYTF
TGCAGCGTTGAAGAGGGCGGGCGGACTACTAACTATGGCTACACCTTC
>.|TRBJ1-4|TRBV25-1|.
CASSLAGGADEKLFF
TGTGCCAGCAGTCTTGCTGGGGGGGCGGACGAAAAACTGTTTTTT
>.|TRBJ2-5|TRBV20-1|.
CSSRPMKDQETQYF
TGCAGTTCCCGCCCAATGAAGGACCAAGAGACCCAGTACTTC